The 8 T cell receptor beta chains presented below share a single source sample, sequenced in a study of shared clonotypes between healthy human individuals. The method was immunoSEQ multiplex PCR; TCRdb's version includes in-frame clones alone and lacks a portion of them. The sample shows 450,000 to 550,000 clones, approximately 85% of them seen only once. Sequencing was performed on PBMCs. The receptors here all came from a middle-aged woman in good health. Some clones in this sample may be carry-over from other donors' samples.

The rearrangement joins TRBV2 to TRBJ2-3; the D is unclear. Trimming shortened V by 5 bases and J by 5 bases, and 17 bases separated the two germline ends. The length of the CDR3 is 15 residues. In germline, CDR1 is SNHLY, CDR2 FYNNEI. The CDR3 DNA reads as TGTGCCAGCAGTCCTGGGCCAGGTGGGATAGATACGCAGTATTTT. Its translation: CASSPGPGGIDTQYF.

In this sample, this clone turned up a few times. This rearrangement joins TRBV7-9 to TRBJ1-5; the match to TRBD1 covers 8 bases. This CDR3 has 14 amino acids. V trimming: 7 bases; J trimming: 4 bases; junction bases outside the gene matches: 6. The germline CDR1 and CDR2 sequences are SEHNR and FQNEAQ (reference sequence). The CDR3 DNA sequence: TGTGCCAGCACCCCGGGACAGGAGAATCAGCCCCAGCATTTT. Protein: CASTPGQENQPQHF.

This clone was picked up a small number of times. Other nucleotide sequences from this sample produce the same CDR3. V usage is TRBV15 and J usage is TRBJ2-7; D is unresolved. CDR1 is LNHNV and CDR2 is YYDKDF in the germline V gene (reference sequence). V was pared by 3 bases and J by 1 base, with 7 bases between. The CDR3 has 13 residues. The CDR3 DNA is TGTGCCACCAGCAGTCCCTCTTCCTACGAGCAGTACTTC. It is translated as CATSSPSSYEQYF.

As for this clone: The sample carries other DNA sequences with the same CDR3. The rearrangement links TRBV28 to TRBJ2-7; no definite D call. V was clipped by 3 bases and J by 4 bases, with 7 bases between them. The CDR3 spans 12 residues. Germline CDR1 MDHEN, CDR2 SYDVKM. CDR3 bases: TGTGCCAGCAGTTTGGGCGGTTACGAGCAGTACTTC. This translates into CASSLGGYEQYF.

CDR3 amino acids: CASSEATSGIGDEQFF. CDR3 bases: TGTGCCAGCAGTGAAGCCACTAGCGGGATTGGCGATGAGCAGTTCTTC. V and J are TRBV6-1 and TRBJ2-1; 10 bases agree with TRBD2. The germline CDR1 and CDR2 sequences are MNHNS and SASEGT. This CDR3 is built from 16 residues. V lost 0 bases to trimming and J lost 8 bases; unmatched junction nucleotides: 7.

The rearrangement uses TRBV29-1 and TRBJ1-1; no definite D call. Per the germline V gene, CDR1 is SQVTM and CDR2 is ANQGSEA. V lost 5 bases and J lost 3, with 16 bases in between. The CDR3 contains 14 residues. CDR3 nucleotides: TGCAGCGTTAGAACCGATGAAGTGGACACTGAAGCTTTCTTT. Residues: CSVRTDEVDTEAFF.

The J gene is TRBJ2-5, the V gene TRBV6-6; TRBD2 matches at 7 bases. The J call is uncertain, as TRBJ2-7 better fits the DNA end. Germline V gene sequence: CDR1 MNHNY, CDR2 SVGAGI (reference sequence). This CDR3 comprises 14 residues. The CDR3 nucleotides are TGTGCCAGCCGCCCGGGCGGGAGTGCCTACGAGCAGTACTTC. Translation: CASRPGGSAYEQYF.

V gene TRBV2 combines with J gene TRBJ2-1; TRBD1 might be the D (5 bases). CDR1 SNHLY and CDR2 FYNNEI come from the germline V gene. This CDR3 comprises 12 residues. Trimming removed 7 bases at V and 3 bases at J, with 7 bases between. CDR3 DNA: TGTGCCAGCACCAGGGACTACAATGAGCAGTTCTTC. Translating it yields CASTRDYNEQFF.